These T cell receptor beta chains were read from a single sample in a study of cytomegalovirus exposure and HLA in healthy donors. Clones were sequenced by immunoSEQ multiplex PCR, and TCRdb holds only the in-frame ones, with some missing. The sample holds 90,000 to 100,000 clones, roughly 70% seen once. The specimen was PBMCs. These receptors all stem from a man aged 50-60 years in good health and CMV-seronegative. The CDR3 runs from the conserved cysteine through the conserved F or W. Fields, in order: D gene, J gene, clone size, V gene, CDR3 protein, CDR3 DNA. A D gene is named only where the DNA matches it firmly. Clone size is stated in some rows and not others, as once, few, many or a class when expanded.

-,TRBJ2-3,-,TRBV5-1,CASSPAGSRADTQYF,TGCGCCAGCAGCCCGGCGGGGAGCCGGGCAGATACGCAGTATTTT
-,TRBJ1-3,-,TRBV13,CASSPGHSGNTIYF,TGTGCCAGCAGCCCAGGGCACTCTGGAAACACCATATATTTT
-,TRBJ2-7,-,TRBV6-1,CACWGRSSYEQYF,TGTGCCTGCTGGGGGCGAAGCTCCTACGAGCAGTACTTC
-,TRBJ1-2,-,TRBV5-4,CASSYSGVTGYTF,TGTGCCAGCAGCTATTCAGGGGTGACTGGCTACACCTTC
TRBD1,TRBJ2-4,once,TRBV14,CASSLDRLAKNIQYF,TGTGCCAGCAGCCTGGACAGGCTAGCCAAAAACATTCAGTACTTC
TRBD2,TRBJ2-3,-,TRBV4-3,CASSQATAGGPLSTDTQYF,TGCGCCAGCAGCCAAGCAACGGCGGGAGGGCCCCTTAGCACAGATACGCAGTATTTT
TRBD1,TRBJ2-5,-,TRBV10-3,CAINDRGNQETQYF,TGTGCCATCAACGACAGGGGGAACCAAGAGACCCAGTACTTC
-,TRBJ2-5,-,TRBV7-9,CASSPGGRSGTQYF,TGTGCCAGCAGCCCCGGGGGGCGTTCTGGGACCCAGTACTTC
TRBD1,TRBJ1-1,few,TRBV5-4,CASRKTGAMNTEAFF,TGTGCCAGCAGGAAGACAGGGGCAATGAACACTGAAGCTTTCTTT
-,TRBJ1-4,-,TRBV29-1,CSVGVGGGPNEKLFF,TGCAGCGTTGGAGTCGGGGGGGGCCCTAACGAAAAACTGTTTTTT
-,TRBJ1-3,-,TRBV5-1,CASSTDSNSGNTIYF,TGCGCCAGCAGCACGGACAGTAACTCTGGAAACACCATATATTTT
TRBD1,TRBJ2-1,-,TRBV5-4,CASSSDRVDEQFF,TGTGCCAGCAGCTCGGACAGGGTCGATGAGCAGTTCTTC
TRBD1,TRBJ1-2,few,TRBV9,CASSARTGEKGYTF,TGTGCCAGCAGCGCCAGGACAGGGGAAAAAGGCTACACCTTC
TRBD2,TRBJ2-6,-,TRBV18,CASSPPLGRGSGANVLTF,TGTGCCAGCTCACCACCGTTAGGGAGGGGCTCTGGGGCCAACGTCCTGACTTTC
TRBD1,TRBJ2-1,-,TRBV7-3,CASSTTTGRDYNEQFF,TGTGCCAGCAGCACGACGACAGGGAGAGATTACAATGAGCAGTTCTTC
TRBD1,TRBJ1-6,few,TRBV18,CASSPGQASGPLHF,TGTGCCAGCTCACCGGGACAGGCCAGCGGACCCCTCCACTTT
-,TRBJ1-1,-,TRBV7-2,CASSPRTNTEAFF,TGTGCCAGCAGCCCCCGAACAAACACTGAAGCTTTCTTT
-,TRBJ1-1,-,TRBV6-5,CASSYSTGNTEAFF,TGTGCCAGCAGTTACTCGACGGGGAACACTGAAGCTTTCTTT
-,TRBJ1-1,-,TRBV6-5,CASSYSPGLAFF,TGTGCCAGCAGTTACTCGCCGGGGTTGGCTTTCTTT
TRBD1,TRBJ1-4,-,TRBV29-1,CSVEGAGGDEKLFF,TGCAGCGTTGAAGGGGCAGGGGGCGACGAAAAACTGTTTTTT
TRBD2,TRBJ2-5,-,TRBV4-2,CASSQGLAGGQETQYF,TGTGCCAGCAGCCAAGGCCTAGCGGGGGGTCAAGAGACCCAGTACTTC
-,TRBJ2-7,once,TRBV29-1,CSVDGDRNYEQYF,TGCAGCGTTGACGGAGACAGGAACTACGAGCAGTACTTC
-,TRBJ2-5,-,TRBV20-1,CSAPSGETQYF,TGCAGTGCCCCCTCGGGAGAGACCCAGTACTTC
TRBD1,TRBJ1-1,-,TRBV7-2,CASSFTGTGDTEAFF,TGTGCCAGCAGCTTCACCGGGACAGGGGACACTGAAGCTTTCTTT
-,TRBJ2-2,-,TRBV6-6,CASSPPEDTGELFF,TGTGCCAGCAGTCCCCCGGAGGACACCGGGGAGCTGTTTTTT
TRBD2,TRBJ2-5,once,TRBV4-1,CASSQERGGAQETQYF,TGCGCCAGCAGCCAAGAACGGGGGGGTGCCCAAGAGACCCAGTACTTC
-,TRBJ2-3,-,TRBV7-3,CASSLTGTAGDTQYF,TGTGCCAGCAGCTTAACCGGGACAGCGGGAGATACGCAGTATTTT
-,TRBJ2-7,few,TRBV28,CASSPGLFGTYEQYF,TGTGCCAGCAGCCCGGGACTCTTCGGGACCTACGAGCAGTACTTC
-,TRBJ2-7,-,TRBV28,CASNGQPYEQYF,TGTGCCAGCAACGGACAGCCCTACGAGCAGTACTTC
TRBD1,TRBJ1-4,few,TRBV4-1,CASSHEGTGSEKLFF,TGCGCCAGCAGCCACGAGGGGACAGGGTCCGAAAAACTGTTTTTT
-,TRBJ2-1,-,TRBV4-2,CASSQGLGSYNEQFF,TGTGCCAGCAGCCAAGGTCTAGGCTCCTACAATGAGCAGTTCTTC
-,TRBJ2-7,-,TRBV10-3,CAISESAGSSYEQYF,TGTGCCATCAGTGAGTCTGCCGGGAGCTCCTACGAGCAGTACTTC
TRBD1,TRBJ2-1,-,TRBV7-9,CASSFGNRGAHNEQFF,TGTGCCAGCAGCTTCGGAAACAGGGGCGCCCACAATGAGCAGTTCTTC
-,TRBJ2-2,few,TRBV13,CASSSPRNTAGELFF,TGTGCCAGCAGCTCCCCCAGGAACACCGCCGGGGAGCTGTTTTTT
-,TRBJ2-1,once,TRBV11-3,CASSARRRSAYNEQFF,TGTGCCAGCAGCGCACGACGGAGGTCGGCGTACAATGAGCAGTTCTTC
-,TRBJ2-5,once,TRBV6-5,CASSYSIARAQETQYF,TGTGCCAGCAGTTACTCGATAGCCAGGGCCCAAGAGACCCAGTACTTC
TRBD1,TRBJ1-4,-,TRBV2,CASSGQGGNEKLFF,TGTGCCAGCAGTGGACAGGGCGGTAATGAAAAACTGTTTTTT
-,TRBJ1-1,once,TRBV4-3,CASSLNTGGHTEAFF,TGCGCCAGCAGCCTAAATACGGGGGGACACACTGAAGCTTTCTTT
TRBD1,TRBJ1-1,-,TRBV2,CASSEQGTGDTEAFF,TGTGCCAGCAGTGAACAGGGGACAGGGGACACTGAAGCTTTCTTT
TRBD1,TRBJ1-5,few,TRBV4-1,CASSSQGMDQPQHF,TGCGCCAGCAGCTCACAGGGGATGGATCAGCCCCAGCATTTT
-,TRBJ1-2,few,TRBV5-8,CASSRGGYGYTF,TGTGCCAGCAGCAGGGGGGGCTATGGCTACACCTTC
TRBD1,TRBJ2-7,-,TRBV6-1,CATLRQGPYEQYF,TGTGCCACCTTACGACAGGGACCCTACGAGCAGTACTTC
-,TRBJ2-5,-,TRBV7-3,CASSPNREETQYF,TGTGCCAGCAGCCCAAACAGGGAAGAGACCCAGTACTTC
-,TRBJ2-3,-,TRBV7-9,CASSLVGVSADTQYF,TGTGCCAGCAGCTTAGTCGGGGTTAGTGCAGATACGCAGTATTTT
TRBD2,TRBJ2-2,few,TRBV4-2,CASSPWGTGGIGELFF,TGTGCCAGCAGCCCCTGGGGTACGGGGGGTATCGGGGAGCTGTTTTTT
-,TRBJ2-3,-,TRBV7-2,CASSLDFTDTQYF,TGTGCCAGCAGCTTAGACTTCACAGATACGCAGTATTTT
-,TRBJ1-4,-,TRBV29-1,CSVVIRGGEKLFF,TGCAGCGTTGTTATCCGGGGAGGAGAAAAACTGTTTTTT
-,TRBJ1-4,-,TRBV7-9,CASTRPPTNEKLFF,TGTGCCAGCACCCGTCCCCCAACTAATGAAAAACTGTTTTTT
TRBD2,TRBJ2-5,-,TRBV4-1,CASSHYAGTSQETQYF,TGCGCCAGCAGCCATTACGCCGGGACTAGCCAAGAGACCCAGTACTTC
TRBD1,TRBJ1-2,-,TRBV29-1,CSAGQESYGYTF,TGCAGCGCTGGACAGGAATCCTATGGCTACACCTTC
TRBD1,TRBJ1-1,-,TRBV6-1,CASSEAGQVNTEAFF,TGTGCCAGCAGTGAAGCAGGACAGGTGAACACTGAAGCTTTCTTT
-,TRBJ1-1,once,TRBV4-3,CASGTGKMNTEAFF,TGCGCCAGTGGAACAGGGAAGATGAACACTGAAGCTTTCTTT
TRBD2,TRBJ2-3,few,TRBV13,CASSLLAGGLTDTQYF,TGTGCCAGCAGCTTGCTCGCGGGGGGGCTGACAGATACGCAGTATTTT
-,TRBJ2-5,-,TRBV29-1,CSVERVRETQYF,TGCAGCGTTGAGAGGGTTAGGGAGACCCAGTACTTC
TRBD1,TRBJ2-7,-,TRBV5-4,CASSLKTGAREQYF,TGTGCCAGCAGCCTAAAGACAGGGGCCCGCGAGCAGTACTTC
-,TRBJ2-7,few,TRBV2,CASQGGGGLIYEQYF,TGTGCCAGCCAGGGAGGTGGTGGACTAATTTACGAGCAGTACTTC
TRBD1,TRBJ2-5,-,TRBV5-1,CASSSADRGQTQYF,TGCGCCAGCAGCTCTGCGGACAGGGGTCAGACCCAGTACTTC